These 10 T cell receptor beta chains share one sample of origin, sequenced in a study of shared clonotypes between healthy human individuals (dated by TCRdb to 2018 to 2020). The protocol used for the library was the immunoSEQ multiplex PCR assay. TCRdb obtained this table from immuneACCESS and retained in-frame rearrangements with V and J assigned. These tables miss some clones; where compared with another copy, unresolved V genes account for less than half of the shortfall, and the remainder is unexplained. The sample includes about 560,000 clones, with around three quarters observed a single time. About 12% of the sample comes from the top ten. The sequenced material came from PBMCs. The receptor source for this set is a woman aged 40 to 50 in good health. Some clones in this sample may be carry-over from other donors' samples.

This chain joins TRBV28 and TRBJ2-5; unclear D gene. The end of the DNA fits TRBJ2-7 better, so the J call may be wrong. The CDR3 runs 14 residues. CDR1 and CDR2 from the germline V gene are MDHEN and SYDVKM. CDR3 nucleotide sequence: TGTGCCAGCAGACACGACATGAGCTCCTACGAGCAGTACTTC. It translates to CASRHDMSSYEQYF.

In its sample, this clone was seen many times. The chain recombines TRBV2 with TRBJ2-3; D may be TRBD2 (6 bases). The CDR3 spans 13 residues. V lost 8 bases and J 6 bases, leaving 15 bases between the germline ends. The germline CDR1 and CDR2 sequences are SNHLY and FYNNEI. The CDR3 sequence is CASAGSAWDTQYF. Here the CDR3 DNA reads TGTGCCAGCGCCGGGAGTGCTTGGGATACGCAGTATTTT.

CDR3 DNA: TGTGCCAGCCTCATGTCCCGTAATTCACCCCTCCACTTT. Protein product: CASLMSRNSPLHF. This chain connects TRBV2 to TRBJ1-6; no definite D call. CDR1 is SNHLY and CDR2 is FYNNEI in the germline V gene. The CDR3 is 13 amino acids. V lost 8 bases to trimming and J lost 6 bases, with 11 bases between them.

V usage is TRBV14 and J usage is TRBJ1-2, with D perhaps TRBD1 (6 bases). From germline, CDR1 is SGHDN and CDR2 FVKESK. CDR3 length equals 14 residues. With 5 bases removed from V and 8 bases from J, the gap between germline ends came to 18 bases. CDR3 in DNA: TGTGCCAGCAGCTCCATAACAGGGATGTACGGCTACACCTTC. Its translation is CASSSITGMYGYTF.

V usage is TRBV4-2 and J usage is TRBJ1-2; no reliable D call. Germline assignment: CDR1 LGHNA and CDR2 YNFKEQ. The CDR3 is made up of 12 amino acids. V lost 4 bases and J 0 bases, leaving 3 bases between the germline ends. The CDR3 loop is CASSLANYGYTF. CDR3 DNA: TGTGCCAGCAGCCTCGCTAACTATGGCTACACCTTC.

The CDR3 spells CAWSDGSLVAQHF. The CDR3 DNA reads TGTGCCTGGAGTGACGGGAGTTTAGTGGCCCAGCATTTT. This chain uses TRBV30 with TRBJ1-5; no clear D gene. Trimming shortened V by 1 base and J by 11 bases, and 15 bases separated the two germline ends. The CDR3 has 13 residues. The germline V gene has CDR1 GTSNPN and CDR2 SVGIG (reference sequence).

This clone was observed a single time. The chain joins TRBV5-6 to TRBJ1-1; D is unresolved. Trimming pared 4 bases from V and 1 base from J, leaving 17 bases between. Germline CDR1 reads SGHDT; CDR2 reads YYEEEE. The CDR3 has 16 residues. The CDR3 loop is CASSPRRGSTNTEAFF. CDR3 coding DNA: TGTGCCAGCAGCCCTCGCCGGGGTTCAACGAACACTGAAGCTTTCTTT.

The chain recombines TRBV28 with TRBJ2-1, with 11 bases identical to TRBD1. Germline CDR1 MDHEN, CDR2 SYDVKM. The length of the CDR3 is 16 residues. Trimming removed 11 bases from V and 7 bases from J; junction bases left unmatched: 16. The CDR3 reads CAANRVPGTGGNEQFF. DNA of the CDR3: TGTGCCGCGAATCGTGTACCCGGGACAGGGGGTAATGAGCAGTTCTTC.

The rearrangement joins TRBV11-2 to TRBJ2-1, with 11 bases lining up with TRBD2. With 1 base clipped from V and 5 bases from J, the junction kept 10 bases outside the gene matches. The CDR3 runs 18 residues. Germline CDR1 is SGHAT and CDR2 is FQNNGV. The CDR3 nucleotides read TGTGCCAGCAGCTTAGGAGGGCTAGCGGGAGGTAGCGACAATGAGCAGTTCTTC. Its translation is CASSLGGLAGGSDNEQFF.

The V and J genes are TRBV28 and TRBJ1-1; possible D gene TRBD1, 5 bases. Germline CDR1 and CDR2: MDHEN and SYDVKM. The CDR3 is 15 residues long. Trimming shortened V by 4 bases and J by 4 bases, and 16 bases separated the two germline ends. Here the CDR3 DNA reads TGTGCCAGCAGTTCTCCAACAGGAGGTGGCACTGAAGCTTTCTTT. Protein: CASSSPTGGGTEAFF.